This record concerns one T cell receptor beta chain sequence. Trimming removed 6 bases from V and 2 bases from J; junction bases left unmatched: 9. CDR1 is SQVTM, CDR2 ANQGSEA, per germline. The CDR3 has 15 residues. This entry belongs to a study of Graves' ophthalmopathy and Graves' hyperthyroidism. RNA served as the template for amplifying TCR beta CDR3 regions. HTBI primers were used in a first-round RT-PCR, which preceded a second-round multiplex PCR. TCRdb reprocessed the multiplex PCR reads via MiXCR and lists one record per CDR3 protein. The sample yields 740,000 or so distinct CDR3 sequences, roughly two fifths seen once.

V is TRBV29-1 and J is TRBJ1-2; 10 bases match TRBD1. Sequences were obtained from peripheral blood. This TCR derives from an adult man with Graves' ophthalmopathy. CDR3 in DNA: TGCAGCGTCTCCCGTGGGGGACAGGGGAACTATGGCTACACCTTC. Its protein product is CSVSRGGQGNYGYTF.